This TCR beta chain was sequenced in a study of T-cell memory formation after mild COVID-19 (dated by TCRdb to about 2021). Study-wide context: TCR sequence clusters from the two donors were found to be largely donor specific. T-cell clones expanding and contracting after mild COVID-19 in two donors were tracked by longitudinal TCRalpha and TCRbeta repertoire sequencing. Two young, previously healthy adult volunteers, one female and one male, were included in the cohort. Summary of the overall study and its limitations: The study covered only two mild cases, and larger cohorts including severe cases with pre-infection samples were considered necessary. SARS-CoV-2 specificity was not confirmed for the second-wave clones peaking on day 37. Balanced CD4/CD8 phenotypes were observed for clones contracting from day 15 to 85, whereas a bias towards CD4+ was observed for a second wave of clones expanding from day 15 to 37. Contracting CD4+ clones turned up mainly in the CM and EM memory subsets, whereas EMRA was where CD8+ clones were enriched. Some responding clones were detected in pre-infection memory, suggesting pre-existing cross-reactive memory T cells joined the SARS-CoV-2 response.

Sequenced on an Illumina NovaSeq 6000. TCRalpha and TCRbeta cDNA libraries were constructed by 5'RACE with constant-segment primers, with sample barcodes and unique molecular identifiers being introduced. RNA was extracted from every sample with Trizol reagent. Libraries were amplified in two PCR steps, with a second sample barcode and Illumina TruSeq adapters added in the second step. The libraries were sequenced on an Illumina NovaSeq using 2 x 150 bp paired-end reads. The authors processed their data as follows. The reads were demultiplexed and collapsed into UMI-guided consensus sequences using migec v1.2.7. Using mixcr v2.1.11, the UMI consensuses were aligned to TRA and TRB V and J templates and assembled into clonotypes. Clonotypes were classified as expanded or contracted when called significant by both edgeR and NoisET, with noise models trained on biological replicates. For edgeR calls, a false discovery rate-adjusted p below 0.01 and a log2 fold-change threshold of 1 were applied. PCA with hierarchical clustering of max-normalized trajectories of the 1000 most abundant clonotypes was used as exploratory dynamics analysis. Each responding clone was given a CD4 or CD8 phenotype based on the CD4+ and CD8+ repertoires, which had been sequenced separately. TCRdb applied fastp at Q25 and MiXCR to the public reads, then kept only in-frame beta chains. Each CDR3 protein appears once, grouped with its most common genes and DNA. TCRdb's processing, not the authors', yielded these V and J calls. Counted in this sample were approximately 300,000 distinct CDR3 sequences; less than 20% of them appeared once. More than 20% of the sample is taken by the ten largest.

PBMCs were isolated by Ficoll-Paque density gradient centrifugation. There are a few counts of this clonotype. The antigen this receptor binds is unknown. Nothing much larger sits one base from this clone, and base qualities are not available. Sequencing was carried out using PBMCs or a T cell subset sorted from them (not recorded which). The origin of this receptor is a man aged 18 to 29 who had mild COVID-19 (a few samples of this study predate the infection). The sample titles of this study are shuffled in the database, so cell type and time point are left out; the donor was told from shared clones.

This receptor carries the CDR3 CASSPVPGELFF. The DNA is as follows: TGTGCCAGCAGCCCCGTCCCCGGGGAGCTGTTTTTT. This sequence uses TRBV7-8 and TRBJ2-2; no D segment can be confidently identified. At the junction V is shortened by 5 bases and J by 6 bases, with 7 bases in between. The germline V gene specifies SGHVS as CDR1 and FQNEAQ as CDR2. The CDR3 numbers 12 residues from cysteine through phenylalanine. The only DNA kept is the CDR3, 36 bases in frame from the first base.